This T cell receptor beta chain originates from a study of blood T cells in healthy people across ages (dated by TCRdb to between 2015 and 2016). With regard to the full study: In model experiments, template switching captured about one uniquely barcoded TCR beta cDNA molecule for every two T cells. Using deep sequencing normalized with unique cDNA molecular identifiers, the study measured how TCR beta repertoire diversity changes with age. The donors were divided into four age groups: young (average around 15 years), middle-aged (roughly 42), aged (roughly 60) and long-lived (about 79). To avoid experimental bias, donors of different ages were randomly spread across the sequencing lanes. Two additional independent replicas of 1 million unique cDNA reads from the same blood draw were analyzed for two donors (one aged 18 to 30 and one aged 80 or older). General conclusions and limits of the study: Total diversity estimates from one million sequenced T cells were considered lower bounds and underestimates. A strong correlation was found between observed TCR beta diversity and the percentage of naive T cells measured by flow cytometry. Compared with the aged group, more naive CD4+ T cells, fewer expanded clones and increased TCR diversity were shown by the long-lived group, suggesting age selection. Observed TCR beta diversity per million T cells fell roughly linearly with age, and a significant reduction was already apparent by age around 44. Conclusive comparison of naive and antigen-experienced compartments was prevented by the profiling of bulk unsorted PBMCs. Because donor CMV infection status was unknown, age-related changes in expanded clonotypes were potentially confounded.

The germline V gene encodes CDR1 MGHDK and CDR2 SYGVNS. V sheds 6 bases and J sheds 4 bases, leaving 16 bases between their ends. There are 14 amino acids in the CDR3, from cysteine to phenylalanine inclusive. Here the CDR3 DNA is all that survives: 42 bases in frame from base 1. The library was obtained by 5' RACE. The listed sequencing device is Illumina HiSeq 2500. A second roughly 6 to 11 cycle PCR used a sample-barcoded 5' primer and a J-beta primer mix. Each TCR beta cDNA molecule received a unique molecular identifier from a template-switch 5' adaptor carrying 12 random nucleotides. Each sample yielded at least 2.5 million CDR3-containing paired-end reads. First-strand cDNA synthesis was performed from all RNA using the Mint cDNA synthesis kit, with priming by a TRBC-specific oligonucleotide. Following uracil-DNA glycosylase treatment, all cDNA underwent a first 18-cycle PCR with the universal primers M1SS and BC2_uni_R. In the source study's methods: For normalization, 1 million high-quality reads were randomly selected from each sample, with every read carrying a distinct molecular identifier. Instead of being binned into consensus sequences, reads that shared molecular identifiers were thrown out. MiTCR, with a Q25 quality threshold and the strictest error-elimination algorithm, was used for CDR3 identification, clonotype clustering and error correction. A nonparametric unseen species model using Euler transformation provided a lower-bound estimate of total TCR beta diversity. TCRdb reworked the public reads: Q25 trimming with fastp, MiXCR clone assembly, productive beta chains retained. CDR3 protein sequences are deduplicated, and each keeps its most common genes and DNA. The V and J calls and clone size come from TCRdb's table, not from the authors' own analysis. The sample yields roughly 730,000 distinct CDR3 sequences; around 50% were counted once. Around 25% of the sample is taken by the ten largest.

Donors were under 40 systemically healthy Caucasian individuals from Russia aged roughly 6 to 100 years. Around 10 milliliters of peripheral blood were drawn from each donor into EDTA-treated Vacutainer tubes. PBMCs were isolated by Ficoll-Paque density-gradient centrifugation, with at least 7 million obtained per sample. Trizol reagent was used to extract total RNA from PBMCs, with at least 6 micrograms per sample. For every donor, flow cytometry on a PBMC aliquot measured the percentage of naive CD45RAhigh/CD27high T cells. Comments on this clonotype: The antigen it recognizes is unknown. Base qualities are not at hand, and no much larger clone is one base apart.

The sample comprised blood. The chain was built from TRBV25-1 and TRBJ2-7; TRBD2 is possibly the D segment (6 matching bases). The receptor was derived from a man aged 35-49 years in good health. For the CDR3, the sequence is CASRVQRASYEQYF. The nucleotides are TGTGCCAGCAGAGTTCAGCGGGCCAGTTACGAGCAGTACTTC.